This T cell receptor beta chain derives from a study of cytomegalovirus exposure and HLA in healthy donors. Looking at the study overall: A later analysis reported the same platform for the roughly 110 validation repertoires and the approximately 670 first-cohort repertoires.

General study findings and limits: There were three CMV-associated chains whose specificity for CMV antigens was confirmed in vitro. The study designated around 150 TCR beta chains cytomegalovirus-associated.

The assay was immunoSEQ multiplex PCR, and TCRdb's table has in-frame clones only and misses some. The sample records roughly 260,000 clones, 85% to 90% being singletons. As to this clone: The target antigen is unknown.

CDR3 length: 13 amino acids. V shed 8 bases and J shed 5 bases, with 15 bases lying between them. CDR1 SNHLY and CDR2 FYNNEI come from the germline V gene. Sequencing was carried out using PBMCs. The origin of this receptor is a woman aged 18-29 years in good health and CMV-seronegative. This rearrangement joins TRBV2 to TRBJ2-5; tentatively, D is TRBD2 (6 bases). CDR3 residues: CASSTGGEETQYF. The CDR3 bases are TGTGCCAGCTCTACCGGCGGGGAGGAGACCCAGTACTTC.